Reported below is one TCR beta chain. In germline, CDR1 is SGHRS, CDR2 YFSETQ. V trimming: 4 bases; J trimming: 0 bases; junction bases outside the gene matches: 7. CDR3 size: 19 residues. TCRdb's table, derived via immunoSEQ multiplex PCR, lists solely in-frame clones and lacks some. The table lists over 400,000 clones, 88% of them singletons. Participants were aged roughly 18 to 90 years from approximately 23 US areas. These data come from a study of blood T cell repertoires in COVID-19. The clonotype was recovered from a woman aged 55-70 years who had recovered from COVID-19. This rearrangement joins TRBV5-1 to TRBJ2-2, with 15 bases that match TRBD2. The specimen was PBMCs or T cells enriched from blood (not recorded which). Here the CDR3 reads CASSHRTSGGAPNTGELFF. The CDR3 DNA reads TGCGCCAGCAGCCACAGGACTAGCGGGGGGGCTCCGAACACCGGGGAGCTGTTTTTT.